Below are 6 T cell receptor beta chains sequenced from a single sample in a study of control samples from healthy donors and cancer patients (dated by TCRdb to between 2020 and 2021). The library was generated by the immunoSEQ multiplex PCR assay. In TCRdb, the immuneACCESS table is reduced to in-frame sequences with V and J assigned. These tables do not hold every clone; where another copy was compared, an unresolved V gene accounts for under half, and the others remain unexplained. Counted in this sample were 130,000 to 150,000 clones; around nine tenths of them appeared once. The ten largest clones take up roughly 9% of the sample. Sequencing input: blood. All receptors come from a young woman in good health.

This clone has a single count. This rearrangement joins TRBV27 to TRBJ2-7; no clear D gene. Germline CDR1 and CDR2: MNHEY and SMNVEV (reference sequence). V lost 2 bases to trimming and J lost 1 base, with 6 bases between them. The CDR3 is 13 residues long. The CDR3, as DNA: TGTGCCAGCAGTTTACAGGAGTCCTACGAGCAGTACTTC. This encodes CASSLQESYEQYF.

V is TRBV6-5 and J is TRBJ1-2, with D possibly being TRBD1 (5 bases). Germline assignment: CDR1 MNHEY and CDR2 SVGAGI. The CDR3 sequence is 15 residues long. Trimming removed 2 bases from V and 4 bases from J, with 14 bases in between. The CDR3 nucleotides are TGTGCCAGCAGTTACCGCGTCGACAGCCCCTATGGCTACACCTTC. Its translation is CASSYRVDSPYGYTF.

This chain uses TRBV19 with TRBJ1-1; no clear D. The CDR3 has 13 amino acids. Germline CDR1 is LNHDA and CDR2 is SQIVND (reference sequence). V was clipped by 5 bases and J by 7 bases, with 14 bases between them. In DNA form, the CDR3 reads TGTGCCAGTAGTGAGGTCAGAGCTCTTGAAGCTTTCTTT. This codes for CASSEVRALEAFF.

The chain recombines TRBV29-1 with TRBJ2-1; D gene unclear. Germline CDR1 reads SQVTM; CDR2 reads ANQGSEA. This CDR3 spans 13 amino acids. V gave up 4 bases and J gave up 1 base, with 8 bases separating them. CDR3 amino acids: CSVAPGSYNEQFF. In DNA, the CDR3 is TGCAGCGTTGCCCCAGGTTCCTACAATGAGCAGTTCTTC.

The rearrangement joins TRBV7-9 to TRBJ2-7; 9 nucleotides align to TRBD2. After removal of 1 base from V and 2 bases from J, the junction contained 3 bases not matched to a gene. The CDR3 has 15 residues. Germline V gives CDR1 SEHNR, CDR2 FQNEAQ (reference sequence). CDR3: CASSLGREGPYEQYF. CDR3 DNA: TGTGCCAGCAGCTTAGGGCGGGAGGGCCCCTACGAGCAGTACTTC.

This chain connects TRBV12-3 or TRBV12-4 to TRBJ1-2; D remains ambiguous. The CDR3 is 12 residues long. V was cut by 5 bases and J by 1 base, with 5 bases left in between. The DNA of the CDR3 is TGTGCCAGCAGTGCTGATAACTATGGCTACACCTTC. Translating it yields CASSADNYGYTF.